This TCR beta chain was sequenced in a study of cytomegalovirus exposure and HLA in healthy donors (dated by TCRdb to about 2017). Regarding the study in general: An earlier analysis of under 600 of the donors reported roughly 270 Gb of sequence data and some 120 million unique TCR beta sequences from about 180 million T cells. A later genetic analysis used genome-wide SNP genotypes for about three fifths of the roughly 700 donors, treating that subset as a discovery cohort. The aim of the study was to test whether cataloging public T cell receptors could identify signatures of past pathogen exposure. Typing coverage varied by locus: roughly 629-640 donors for A, B, C, DRB1 and DQB1; about 520 for DQA1; approximately 610 for DPA1; roughly 450 for DPB1. The study profiled the T cell repertoires of under 700 subjects by immunosequencing and related them to cytomegalovirus serostatus. High-throughput TCR immunosequencing, statistical association of individual TCRs with disease status, and machine learning were combined to predict cytomegalovirus infection status. A later analysis re-examined previously published TCR beta repertoires from more than 550 donors and added high-resolution HLA genotyping to investigate patterns of TCR occurrence. A handful of DR-DQ haplotypes were handled as single units for association and clustering because linkage in the cohort was strong. Of the approximately 400 genotyped donors, approximately 83% fell in the genetic ancestry cluster associated with self-reported Caucasian donors. Among 300 to 450 genotyped donors of the cohort, an average of roughly 240,000 unique TCR beta nucleotide sequences were sequenced per donor, around 20% of them non-productive. A separate validation cohort of about 110 different subjects was used in addition to the 666-subject first cohort. An earlier analysis of 587 of the donors used high-throughput TCR beta sequencing to judge whether each TCR beta V gene segment behaved as functional or pseudogenic. An early release covering approximately 600 HLA-typed donors comprised about 300 gigabases of sequencing data and around 80 million unique TCR sequences. Alongside the repertoire data, information on donor age, sex, ethnicity and CMV serostatus was compiled. Every repertoire in the discovery cohort had been generated on one and the same sequencing platform. Class I and class II HLA loci were covered by the typing at four-digit resolution. Rather than using new phenotypic data, the later analysis identified candidate immune exposures from TCR beta sequences and from how often those sequences occurred across donors.

The library was made by the immunoSEQ multiplex PCR assay. A mixture of 60 forward primers for TCR Vbeta segments and 13 reverse primers for TCR Jbeta segments was used in the multiplex PCR. The CDR3 region of rearranged TCR beta genes was amplified from genomic DNA with a multiplex PCR assay. The Illumina HiSeq System was used to sequence the amplified TCR beta libraries as 87-base-pair reads. As for the original processing: In a later analysis, tens of millions of unique TCR beta chains were counted across the 690 or so repertoires, and some 10 million of these chains were shared by at least two donors. To remove PCR and sequencing errors, raw reads were error-corrected and collapsed into unique sequences using a nearest-neighbor algorithm that merged closely related sequences. CDR3 sequences were aligned to IMGT reference sequences to assign V, D and J gene segments. For a sequence to be retained, a match of at least six nucleotides was required to both a V gene segment and a J gene segment. A rearrangement counted as productive if the CDR3 had no stop codons and remained in frame with V and J, and every other rearrangement counted as non-productive. Following IMGT convention, CDR3 was defined as the stretch from the second conserved V-encoded cysteine to the conserved J-encoded phenylalanine. Sequences without an unambiguous match to a single V gene segment were excluded from the earlier analysis of a few hundred of the donors. An earlier analysis of some 500 of the donors classified V segments as functional when productive rearrangements were above 56.7% and as segregating when the standard deviation between donors was above 5%. A statistical classification framework was developed to diagnose cytomegalovirus status using the catalog of TCR beta chain sequences. A later analysis assigned V and J genes by comparing TCR nucleotide sequences with IMGT/GENE-DB human TR gene sequences. Using the TCRdist pipeline, a later analysis assigned CDR3 sequences along with most-parsimonious VDJ recombination scenarios. In a later analysis, each TCR beta chain was defined by its CDR3 amino acid sequence together with its V-gene family, and reads lacking a unique V-gene family were excluded. In a later analysis, 450 to 600 highly shared, low-generation-probability nucleotide sequences were removed to address suspected cross-contamination and a sequencing artifact. For each public chain, a later analysis derived a clonal expansion index from normalized ranks of inferred template counts within each repertoire. In a later analysis, generation probabilities were computed with a VDJ recombination model fitted to out-of-frame rearrangements, and the resulting probabilities were checked against IGoR. Hypergeometric tests were used in a later analysis to score TCR-TCR, TCR-HLA and TCR-CMV co-occurrence, with a repertoire-size bias correction applied to the TCR pairs. In a later analysis, false discovery rates were estimated by permuting HLA or CMV assignments 20 times. A later analysis grouped co-occurring TCRs with DBSCAN, adding TCRdist sequence similarity when clustering within HLA-allele-positive subsets. Repertoires with fewer than 30,000 or more than 120,000 public chains were left out of co-occurrence clustering, as were four to six repertoires with anomalous nucleotide sharing. TCRdb mirrors the immuneACCESS table, restricted to in-frame sequences. Some clones are absent from its copies; in checked studies, under half trace to an unresolved V gene, and the reason for the others is unknown. Clone size and V and J calls were adopted from that table, with D and trimming inferred from the DNA. Within this sample are about 76,000 clones, with approximately 78% of them counted one time only. The ten largest account for around 2.5% of the sample.

The cohort comprised under 700 healthy bone marrow donors. At the time of sampling, every cohort member was nominally healthy, though immune exposures that went unrecorded were likely present. The donor tested CMV seropositive, placing the donor among the roughly 300 seropositive members of the cohort. A peripheral blood sample was collected from each donor, and TCR beta sequencing was performed on peripheral blood mononuclear cells. The Qiagen DNeasy Blood Extraction Kit was used to extract genomic DNA from the blood cell samples. CDR1 is given as SGHDT and CDR2 as YYEEEE, both from the germline V gene. Clipping removes 5 bases from V and 6 bases from J, with 6 as the unmatched junction base count. From the cysteine through the phenylalanine, the CDR3 covers 15 amino acids. CDR3 DNA only is kept here, 45 bases in frame from base 1. This clone has more than one count but fewer than ten. Which antigen it targets is not known. No quality values exist for individual bases; no much larger clone is one base distant.

Broader findings and caveats from the paper: Cytomegalovirus status was reported to be diagnosed by the classifier with high specificity and sensitivity in both the original and validation cohorts. In an earlier analysis of some 550 of the donors, most TCR beta V segments were observed in productive rearrangements about 87% or about 30% of the time, broadly matching IMGT annotations. The study gave a list of some 150 TCR beta chains associated with cytomegalovirus. When HLA alleles, especially DR and DQ, strongly co-occurred, attributing TCR associations to individual alleles was difficult. According to a later analysis, most CMV-associated TCR beta chains appeared to be HLA-restricted, and the HLA associations seemed to be driven largely by CMV exposure. In vitro tests confirmed that a few of the cytomegalovirus-associated TCR beta chains recognize cytomegalovirus antigens. Correlated functional status among segregating V segments might be attributable to linkage disequilibrium, but an unknown experimental factor could not be ruled out. Several of the top co-occurrence clusters appeared to be linked to parvovirus B19, influenza, CMV and Epstein-Barr virus, according to a later analysis. At a false discovery rate of 0.05, a later analysis linked 16,000 or so TCR beta sequences to specific HLA alleles. In a later genetic analysis, a missense DCLRE1C variant was associated with V-gene and J-gene trimming of TCR beta chains, and the association was replicated in an independent cohort. The authors suggested that the approach could potentially be generalized to other disease states and immunological phenotypes. HLA typing was unavailable for some donors at each locus, so association tests used only the typed subset. A further reported finding was that TCR beta sequences accurately predicted the HLA-A and HLA-B alleles for most subjects in the first cohort. Because counts were too low, about 18 rarely observed V segments, including chromosome 9 orphons, were left out of the earlier analysis of 587 of the donors. Across donors, most TCR sequences were observed very rarely, whereas some public TCRs were present in many individuals. Immune exposure information for the cohort was limited to CMV serostatus. Roughly uniform sequencing depth across donors was assumed in presence/absence analyses, although this assumption may not hold. In this cohort, only TCR beta chains were sequenced, and detectable features were limited by the absence of alpha or paired-chain data. A cluster of highly shared sequence variants was judged likely to represent a technical artifact of the sequencing pipeline. In a later analysis, HLA-associated TCR beta chains were found to be more clonally expanded and to have lower generation probabilities than equally common non-associated chains. In a later genetic analysis, fewer N-insertions in productive TCRs were reported among donors in an Asian-associated ancestry cluster than the roughly 700-donor mean. A later analysis found that TCR association rates varied across HLA loci, with DRB1 alleles showing the most associated TCRs and HLA-C alleles the fewest. Because the 87-base-pair reads could not distinguish some IMGT-functional V segments, including TRBV6-2 and TRBV6-3, those segments were excluded.

The sample comprised PBMCs. The chain links TRBV5-6 with TRBJ2-3; the junction holds 13 bases that match TRBD2. The receptor comes from a male donor in good health and CMV-seropositive. The nucleotide sequence reads TGTGCCAGCAGACGACTAGCGGGAGGTTGGGATACGCAGTATTTT. This is translated as CASRRLAGGWDTQYF.